The clone carrying this T cell receptor beta chain was seen a few times. Its antigen is unknown. The data derive from a study of T-cell reconstitution after alpha-beta-depleted transplantation in children. General observations from the study: Reported findings indicate that, about two months after transplant, alpha-beta T cells came from several hundred expanded clones, which were derived from non-depleted graft cells. Newly generated T cells supplied most T-cell counts and diversity one year post-transplant.

V shed 0 bases and J shed 11 bases, with 8 bases lying between them. The germline V gene has CDR1 SGHAT and CDR2 FQNNGV. CDR3 length: 12 amino acids. During its preparation, the TCRbeta library received unique molecular identifiers. TCRdb used MiXCR to reprocess the PCR reads, holding one entry per CDR3 protein. Among 610,000 or so distinct CDR3 sequences listed, roughly 27% were seen once. The rearrangement uses TRBV11-2 and TRBJ2-1; the D gene could be TRBD1 or TRBD2 (5 bases each). The source of this sequence is a boy younger than two with Wiskott-Aldrich syndrome, due to receive a stem cell transplant. This specimen was PBMCs, taken before TCRalphabeta/CD19-depleted stem cell transplant. The CDR3 reads CASSLDWGKQFF. The CDR3 region has the DNA TGTGCCAGCAGCTTAGATTGGGGGAAGCAGTTCTTC.